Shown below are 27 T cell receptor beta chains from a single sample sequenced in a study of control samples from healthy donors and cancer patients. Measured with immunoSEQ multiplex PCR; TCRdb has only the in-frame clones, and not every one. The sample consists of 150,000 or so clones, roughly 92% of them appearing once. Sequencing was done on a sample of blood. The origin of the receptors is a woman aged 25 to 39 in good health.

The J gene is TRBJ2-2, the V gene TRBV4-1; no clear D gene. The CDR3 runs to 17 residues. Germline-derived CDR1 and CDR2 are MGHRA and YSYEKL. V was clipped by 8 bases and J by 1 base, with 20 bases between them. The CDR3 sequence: CASLSRYGSGNTGELFF. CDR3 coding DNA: TGCGCCAGCCTATCCCGTTATGGGTCCGGGAACACCGGGGAGCTGTTTTTT.

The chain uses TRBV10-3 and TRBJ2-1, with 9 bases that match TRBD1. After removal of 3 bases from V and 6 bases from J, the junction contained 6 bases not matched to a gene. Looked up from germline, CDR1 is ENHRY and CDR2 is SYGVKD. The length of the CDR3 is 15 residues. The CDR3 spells CAISDPGTGINEQFF. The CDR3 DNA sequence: TGTGCCATCAGTGACCCCGGGACAGGGATCAATGAGCAGTTCTTC.

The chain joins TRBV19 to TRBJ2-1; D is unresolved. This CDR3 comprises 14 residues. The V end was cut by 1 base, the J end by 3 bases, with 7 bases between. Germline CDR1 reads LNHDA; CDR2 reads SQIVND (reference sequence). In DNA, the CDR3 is TGTGCCAGTAGTATAGTTGACAACTACAATGAGCAGTTCTTC. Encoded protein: CASSIVDNYNEQFF. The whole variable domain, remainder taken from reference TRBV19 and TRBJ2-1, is DGGITQSPKYLFRKEGQNVTLSCEQNLNHDAMYWYRQDPGQGLRLIYYSQIVNDFQKGDIAEGYSVSREKKESFPLTVTSAQKNPTAFYLCASSIVDNYNEQFFGPGTRLTVL.

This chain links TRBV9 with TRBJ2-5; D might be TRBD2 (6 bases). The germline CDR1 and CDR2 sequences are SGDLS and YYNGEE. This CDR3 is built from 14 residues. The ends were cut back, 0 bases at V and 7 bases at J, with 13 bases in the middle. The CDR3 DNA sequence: TGTGCCAGCAGCGTAGCCGGGACTGGGGGGACCCAGTACTTC. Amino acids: CASSVAGTGGTQYF.

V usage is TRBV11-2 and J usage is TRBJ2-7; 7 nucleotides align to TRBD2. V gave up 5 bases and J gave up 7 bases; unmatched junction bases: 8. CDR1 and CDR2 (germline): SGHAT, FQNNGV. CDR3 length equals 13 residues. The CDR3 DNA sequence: TGTGCCAGCAGCCTCTGGGCGGGAGAAGAGCAGTACTTC. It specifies CASSLWAGEEQYF.

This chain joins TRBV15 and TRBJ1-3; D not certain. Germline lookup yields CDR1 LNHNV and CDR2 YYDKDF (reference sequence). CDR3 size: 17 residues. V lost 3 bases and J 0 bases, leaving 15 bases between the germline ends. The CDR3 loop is CATSSPKTGLSGNTIYF. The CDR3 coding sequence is TGTGCCACCAGCAGTCCCAAGACGGGCCTCTCTGGAAACACCATATATTTT.

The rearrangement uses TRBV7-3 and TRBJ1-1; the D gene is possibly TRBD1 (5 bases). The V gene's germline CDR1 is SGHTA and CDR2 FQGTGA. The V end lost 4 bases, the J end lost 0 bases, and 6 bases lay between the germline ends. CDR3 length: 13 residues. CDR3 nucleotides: TGTGCCAGCAGCTCGGGGCTGAACACTGAAGCTTTCTTT. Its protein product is CASSSGLNTEAFF.

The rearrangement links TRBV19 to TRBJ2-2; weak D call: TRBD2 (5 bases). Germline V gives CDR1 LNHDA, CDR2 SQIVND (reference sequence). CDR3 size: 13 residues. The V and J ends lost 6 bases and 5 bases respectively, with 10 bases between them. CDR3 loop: CASRITGTGELFF. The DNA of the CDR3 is TGTGCCAGTAGGATAACGGGAACCGGGGAGCTGTTTTTT.

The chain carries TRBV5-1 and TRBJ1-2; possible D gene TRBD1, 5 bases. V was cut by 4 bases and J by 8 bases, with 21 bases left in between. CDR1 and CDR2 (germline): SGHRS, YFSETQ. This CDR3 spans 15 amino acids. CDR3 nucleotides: TGCGCCAGCAGCCCTAATCCCGGGACTCAGGCGGGCTACACCTTC. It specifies CASSPNPGTQAGYTF.

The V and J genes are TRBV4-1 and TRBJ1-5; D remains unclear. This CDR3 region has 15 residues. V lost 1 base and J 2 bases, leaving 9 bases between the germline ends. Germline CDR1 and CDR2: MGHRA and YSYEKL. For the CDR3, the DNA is TGCGCCAGCAGCCAAGTCCGGGGAGGCAATCAGCCCCAGCATTTT. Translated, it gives CASSQVRGGNQPQHF.

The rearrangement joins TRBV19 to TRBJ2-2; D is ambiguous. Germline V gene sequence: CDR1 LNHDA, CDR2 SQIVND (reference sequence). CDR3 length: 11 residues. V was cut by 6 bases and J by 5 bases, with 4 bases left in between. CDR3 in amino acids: CASRDTGELFF. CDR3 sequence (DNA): TGTGCCAGTAGGGATACCGGGGAGCTGTTTTTT.

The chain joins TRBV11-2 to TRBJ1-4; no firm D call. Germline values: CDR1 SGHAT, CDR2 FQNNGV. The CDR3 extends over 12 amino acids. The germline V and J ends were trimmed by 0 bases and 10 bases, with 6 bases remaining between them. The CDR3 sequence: CASSLERGKLFF. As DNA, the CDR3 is TGTGCCAGCAGCTTAGAGCGGGGAAAACTGTTTTTT.

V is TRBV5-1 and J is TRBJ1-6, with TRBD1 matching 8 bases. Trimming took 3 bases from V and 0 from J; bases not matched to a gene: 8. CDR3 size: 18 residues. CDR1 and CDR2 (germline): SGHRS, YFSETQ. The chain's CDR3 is CASSSHFDRGSYNSPLHF. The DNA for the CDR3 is TGCGCCAGCAGCTCACACTTCGACAGGGGCTCCTATAATTCACCCCTCCACTTT.

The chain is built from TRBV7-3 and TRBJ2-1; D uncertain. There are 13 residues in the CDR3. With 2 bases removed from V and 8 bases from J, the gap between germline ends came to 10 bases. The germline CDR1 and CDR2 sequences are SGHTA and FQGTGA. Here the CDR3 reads CASSLQARDEQFF. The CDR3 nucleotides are TGTGCCAGCAGCTTACAAGCTAGGGATGAGCAGTTCTTC. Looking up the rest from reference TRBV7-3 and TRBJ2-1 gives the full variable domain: GAGVSQTPSNKVTEKGKYVELRCDPISGHTALYWYRQSLGQGPEFLIYFQGTGAADDSGLPNDRFFAVRPEGSVSTLKIQRTERGDSAVYLCASSLQARDEQFFGPGTRLTVL.

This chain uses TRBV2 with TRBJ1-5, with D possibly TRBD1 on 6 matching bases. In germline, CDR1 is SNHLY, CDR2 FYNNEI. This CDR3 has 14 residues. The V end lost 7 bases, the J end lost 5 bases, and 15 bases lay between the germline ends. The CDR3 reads CASTRHREDQPQHF. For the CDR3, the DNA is TGTGCCAGCACCCGACACAGGGAAGATCAGCCCCAGCATTTT.

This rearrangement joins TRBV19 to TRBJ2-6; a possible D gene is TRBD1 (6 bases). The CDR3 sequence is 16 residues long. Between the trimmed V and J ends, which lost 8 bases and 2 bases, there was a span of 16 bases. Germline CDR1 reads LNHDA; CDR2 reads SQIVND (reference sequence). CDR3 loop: CASGLLGGAGANVLTF. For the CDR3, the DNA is TGTGCCAGTGGACTCCTAGGGGGTGCTGGGGCCAACGTCCTGACTTTC.

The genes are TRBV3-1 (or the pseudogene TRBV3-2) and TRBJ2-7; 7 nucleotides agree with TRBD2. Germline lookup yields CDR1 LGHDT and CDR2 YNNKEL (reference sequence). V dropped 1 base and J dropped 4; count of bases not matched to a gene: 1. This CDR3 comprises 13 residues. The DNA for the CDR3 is TGTGCCAGCAGCCAAGGGCGGGAGTACGAGCAGTACTTC. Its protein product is CASSQGREYEQYF.

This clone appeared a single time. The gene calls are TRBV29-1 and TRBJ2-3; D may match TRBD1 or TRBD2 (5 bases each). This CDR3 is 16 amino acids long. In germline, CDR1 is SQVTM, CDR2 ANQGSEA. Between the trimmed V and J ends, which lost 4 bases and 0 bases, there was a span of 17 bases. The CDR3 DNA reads TGCAGCGTTGTTGGCTGGGGGAGCGCTAGCACAGATACGCAGTATTTT. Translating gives CSVVGWGSASTDTQYF.

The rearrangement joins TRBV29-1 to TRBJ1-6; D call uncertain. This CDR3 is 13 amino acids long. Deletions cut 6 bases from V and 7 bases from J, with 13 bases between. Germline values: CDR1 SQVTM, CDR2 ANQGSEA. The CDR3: CSVLTQINSPLHF. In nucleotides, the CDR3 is TGCAGCGTCCTGACACAGATCAATTCACCCCTCCACTTT.

The CDR3 loop is CASSQGRGNTEAFF. CDR3 DNA: TGCGCCAGCAGCCAGGGGAGGGGGAACACTGAAGCTTTCTTT. The genes are TRBV5-1 and TRBJ1-1; tentative D call: TRBD1 (6 bases). CDR1 is SGHRS and CDR2 is YFSETQ in the germline V gene. The CDR3 loop spans 14 amino acids. With 4 bases removed from V and 1 base from J, the gap between germline ends came to 11 bases.

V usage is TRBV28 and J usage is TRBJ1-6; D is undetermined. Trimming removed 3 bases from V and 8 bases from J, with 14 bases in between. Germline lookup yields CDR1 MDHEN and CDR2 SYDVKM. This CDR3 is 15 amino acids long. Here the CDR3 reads CASSLQTRAYSPLHF. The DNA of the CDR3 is TGTGCCAGCAGTTTGCAGACAAGGGCCTATTCACCCCTCCACTTT.

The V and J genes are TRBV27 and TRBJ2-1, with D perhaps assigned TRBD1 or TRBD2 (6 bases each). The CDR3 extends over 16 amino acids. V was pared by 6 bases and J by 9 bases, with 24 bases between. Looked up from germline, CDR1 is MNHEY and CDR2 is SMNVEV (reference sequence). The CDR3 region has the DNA TGTGCCAGCAGCCGTGCGCGCGGGACATACTATCTTGAGCAGTTCTTC. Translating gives CASSRARGTYYLEQFF.

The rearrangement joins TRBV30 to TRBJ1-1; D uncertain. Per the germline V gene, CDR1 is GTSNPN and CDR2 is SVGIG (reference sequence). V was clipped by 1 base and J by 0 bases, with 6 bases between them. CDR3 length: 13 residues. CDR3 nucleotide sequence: TGTGCCTGGAGTGAAACCCTGAACACTGAAGCTTTCTTT. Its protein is CAWSETLNTEAFF.

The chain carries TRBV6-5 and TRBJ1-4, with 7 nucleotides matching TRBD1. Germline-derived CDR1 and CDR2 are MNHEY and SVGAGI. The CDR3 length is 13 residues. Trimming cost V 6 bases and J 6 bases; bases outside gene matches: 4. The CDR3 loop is CASRQGLDEKLFF. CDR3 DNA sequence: TGTGCCAGCAGACAGGGGCTCGATGAAAAACTGTTTTTT.

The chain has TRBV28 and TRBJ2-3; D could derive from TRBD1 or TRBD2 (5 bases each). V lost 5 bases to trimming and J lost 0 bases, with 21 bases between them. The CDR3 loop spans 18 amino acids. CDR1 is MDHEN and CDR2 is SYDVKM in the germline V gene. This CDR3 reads CASSEGAWRGDSTDTQYF. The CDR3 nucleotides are TGTGCCAGCAGTGAAGGGGCTTGGAGAGGGGATAGCACAGATACGCAGTATTTT. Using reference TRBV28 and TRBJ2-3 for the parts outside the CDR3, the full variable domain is DVKVTQSSRYLVKRTGEKVFLECVQDMDHENMFWYRQDPGLGLRLIYFSYDVKMKEKGDIPEGYSVSREKKERFSLILESASTNQTSMYLCASSEGAWRGDSTDTQYFGPGTRLTVL.

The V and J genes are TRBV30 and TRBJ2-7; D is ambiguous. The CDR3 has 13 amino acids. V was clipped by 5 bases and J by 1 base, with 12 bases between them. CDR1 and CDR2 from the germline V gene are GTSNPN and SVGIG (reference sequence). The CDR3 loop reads CAWGDLNSYEQYF. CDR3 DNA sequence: TGTGCCTGGGGCGACTTGAATTCCTACGAGCAGTACTTC.

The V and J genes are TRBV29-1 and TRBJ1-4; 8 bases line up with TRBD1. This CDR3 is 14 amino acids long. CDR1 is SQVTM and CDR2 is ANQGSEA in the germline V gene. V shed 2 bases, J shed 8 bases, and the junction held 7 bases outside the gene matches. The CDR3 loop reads CSVEYRGDEEKLFF. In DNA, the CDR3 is TGCAGCGTTGAATACAGGGGGGACGAAGAAAAACTGTTTTTT.